Given below is one T cell receptor (beta chain) in context. Its antigen is unknown. Base qualities are not provided; no much larger clone lies one nucleotide away. Patients with a history of autoimmune disease or receiving systemic immunosuppression were excluded from the trial. Peripheral blood for TCR sequencing was drawn from every dose cohort at baseline, at cycle 4 day 1 and at cycle 7 day 1. The samples were taken from a phase I, first-in-human, multicenter, open-label dose-escalation trial of ivuxolimab. Adults with locally advanced or metastatic head and neck squamous cell, hepatocellular, melanoma or renal cell carcinoma were enrolled in the trial. CD4+ and CD8+ T cells were sorted separately from peripheral blood before TCR sequencing. V has 2 bases trimmed and J has 0 bases trimmed; junction bases matching no gene number 9. Including the terminal cysteine and phenylalanine, the CDR3 comprises 17 residues. The kept DNA is CDR3 alone, 51 bases in frame from the first base. Looking up the germline V gene (reference sequence) yields CDR1 SGHNT and CDR2 YYREEE.

Genomic DNA was extracted from sorted cells for sequencing of the TCRbeta CDR3 region. The immunoSEQ Assay was used to sequence the TCRbeta CDR3 regions. TCRdb retrieved this table from immuneACCESS and kept in-frame rearrangements only. Not all clones are present; in checked studies, unresolved V genes account for under half, and no reason is known for the remainder. The sample table records 80,000 or so clones; more than 80% of these occur just once. The leading ten clones occupy 2% to 3% of the sample. The data were obtained in a study of OX40 agonist ivuxolimab in advanced cancers. Describing the broader study: The costimulatory receptor OX40 (CD134) was targeted by ivuxolimab, a fully human IgG2 agonistic monoclonal antibody. Intravenous ivuxolimab was administered to patients every 2 weeks at six dose levels: 0.01, 0.1, 0.3, 1.5, 3 and 10 mg/kg. Among the roughly 50 dose-escalation patients, about 20 had hepatocellular carcinoma, 15 melanoma, 9 renal cell carcinoma and 9 head and neck cancer. The dose-escalation cohort was around 83% male with a mean age of 60 years, ranging from roughly 20 to 85. Prior anti-PD-1, anti-PD-L1 or anti-CTLA-4 therapy was permitted, and checkpoint inhibitors had been received by more than 35% of dose-escalation patients. Partial responses were achieved by three dose-escalation patients, of whom one had hepatocellular carcinoma and two had cutaneous melanoma. The point of sequencing TCRbeta in the periphery was to test whether ivuxolimab changed TCR sequence diversity and drove clonal T-cell expansion. The paper describes the monotherapy dose-escalation part (N ≈ 51 patients) of the phase I trial of ivuxolimab. Summary of the overall study and its limitations: Low levels of normalized T-cell clonal expansion were also seen in some nonresponding patients. After ivuxolimab, more expanded clones were found on average in CD8+ T cells than in CD4+ T cells. At doses of 0.1 to 3.0 mg/kg, clonal expansion of both CD4+ and CD8+ blood T cells was observed from baseline to week 6. In the 0.1-3.0 mg/kg groups, partial responders had among the lowest normalized peripheral clonal expansion, particularly in CD8+ T cells. Which antigens the clonally expanded peripheral T cells were specific for was not determined.

The chain links TRBV5-4 with TRBJ2-5, with 8 middle bases fitting TRBD2. The TCR originated in an adult with an advanced solid tumor such as melanoma, head and neck, liver or kidney cancer. The starting material was CD4+ or CD8+ T cells sorted from blood, obtained in a trial of the OX40 agonist ivuxolimab. The CDR3 has the sequence CASSLKRGLTYQETQYF. The sequenced DNA is TGTGCCAGCAGCTTAAAGCGGGGGTTGACGTACCAAGAGACCCAGTACTTC.